This is a list of T cell receptor beta chains from one sample in a study of control samples from healthy donors and cancer patients. TCRdb keeps only in-frame clones here, not all; method: immunoSEQ multiplex PCR. The sample lists approximately 90,000 clones; 88% were seen once. Material: blood. These receptors were obtained from a woman aged 70-85 years in good health. Each CDR3 is given with its conserved first and last residue. Fields, in order: CDR3 DNA, CDR3 protein, CDR3 length, clone size, D gene, V gene, J gene. The D gene is left open where the match is weak. Expanded clones get a size class; other rows say once, few or many, or leave the size out.

CDR3nt: TGTGCCAGTAGTTACAACAGGGGGAGGAAATACGAGCAGTACTTC
CDR3aa: CASSYNRGRKYEQYF
len: 15
abundance: -
d_gene: TRBD1
v_gene: TRBV19
j_gene: TRBJ2-7

CDR3nt: TGTGCCAGCAGAATGGTAGCGGCCGGCGAGACCCAGTACTTC
CDR3aa: CASRMVAAGETQYF
len: 14
abundance: -
d_gene: -
v_gene: TRBV6-5
j_gene: TRBJ2-5

CDR3nt: TGTGCCAGCACCACCGGGGACAGGGTAAATCCTGGGGCCAACGTCCTGACTTTC
CDR3aa: CASTTGDRVNPGANVLTF
len: 18
abundance: -
d_gene: TRBD1
v_gene: TRBV7-9
j_gene: TRBJ2-6

CDR3nt: TGTGCCAGCAGTGAAGACAAGGGATTCGGCTACACCTTC
CDR3aa: CASSEDKGFGYTF
len: 13
abundance: -
d_gene: -
v_gene: TRBV2
j_gene: TRBJ1-2

CDR3nt: TGCGCCAGCAGGGGGACCGGGTCCGGTAATGAAAAACTGTTTTTT
CDR3aa: CASRGTGSGNEKLFF
len: 15
abundance: once
d_gene: -
v_gene: TRBV10-2
j_gene: TRBJ1-4

CDR3nt: TGTGCCTGGGCCCCGAAGGCGGATTCACCCCTCCACTTT
CDR3aa: CAWAPKADSPLHF
len: 13
abundance: -
d_gene: -
v_gene: TRBV30
j_gene: TRBJ1-6

CDR3nt: TGTGCCAGCAGCTCGGGGACAGGAATTTATCGGAACACTGAAGCTTTCTTT
CDR3aa: CASSSGTGIYRNTEAFF
len: 17
abundance: -
d_gene: TRBD1
v_gene: TRBV7-9
j_gene: TRBJ1-1

CDR3nt: TGTGCCAGCAGTTACTTGGGCAGATCGAACACTGAAGCTTTCTTT
CDR3aa: CASSYLGRSNTEAFF
len: 15
abundance: -
d_gene: -
v_gene: TRBV6-5
j_gene: TRBJ1-1

CDR3nt: TGTGCCAGCAGCGTTGGTAGCGGATCCTACAATGAGCAGTTCTTC
CDR3aa: CASSVGSGSYNEQFF
len: 15
abundance: -
d_gene: -
v_gene: TRBV9
j_gene: TRBJ2-1

CDR3nt: TGTGCCACCGGGACAGGATACAATGAGCAGTTCTTC
CDR3aa: CATGTGYNEQFF
len: 12
abundance: -
d_gene: TRBD1
v_gene: TRBV15
j_gene: TRBJ2-1